Each of the 12 T cell receptor beta chains below was sequenced from the same sample in a study of shared clonotypes between healthy human individuals. Sequencing used immunoSEQ multiplex PCR; TCRdb keeps in-frame clones, though not all of them. The table records over 2 million clones, 92% of them present only once. The sequenced sample consisted of naive CD4+ T cells from PBMCs. Regarding subset: CD45RA+ positively selected. The receptors originated from a man younger than 35 in good health. Some clones in this sample may be carry-over from other donors' samples.

This chain links TRBV9 with TRBJ2-1; TRBD1 agrees at 7 bases. This CDR3 is 15 amino acids long. The germline gives CDR1 SGDLS, CDR2 YYNGEE. V lost 3 bases, J lost 2 bases, and 5 bases stayed unmatched. The CDR3 nucleotides are TGTGCCAGCAGCGAAACCGGGACAGCCTACAATGAGCAGTTCTTC. As protein: CASSETGTAYNEQFF.

This chain connects TRBV30 to TRBJ1-4; D remains ambiguous. Trimming shortened V by 6 bases and J by 5 bases, and 10 bases separated the two germline ends. This CDR3 region has 12 residues. The V gene's germline CDR1 is GTSNPN and CDR2 SVGIG (reference sequence). This CDR3 is CACGRENEKLFF. In nucleotides, the CDR3 is TGTGCCTGCGGGAGAGAGAATGAAAAACTGTTTTTT.

A single count supports this clone. The J gene is TRBJ1-2, the V gene TRBV7-9; D gene ambiguous. V shed 5 bases and J shed 1 base, with 8 bases lying between them. The CDR3 length is 13 residues. Germline V CDR1 and CDR2: SEHNR, FQNEAQ (reference sequence). The CDR3 nucleotides read TGTGCCAGCAGCCCTGTCCTTAACTATGGCTACACCTTC. Protein product: CASSPVLNYGYTF.

CDR3: CASSAGDLGGDTQYF. The CDR3 DNA follows: TGTGCCAGTAGTGCCGGAGACCTTGGGGGAGATACGCAGTATTTT. V gene TRBV19 combines with J gene TRBJ2-3, with D possibly being TRBD1 or TRBD2 (5 bases each). From germline, CDR1 is LNHDA and CDR2 SQIVND (reference sequence). V was cut by 5 bases and J by 5 bases, with 17 bases left in between. The CDR3 contains 15 residues.

The genes are TRBV7-2 and TRBJ1-1; D is uncertain. This CDR3 has 14 amino acids. Germline V gene lookup returns CDR1 SGHTA and CDR2 FQGNSA. V lost 2 bases to trimming and J lost 5 bases, with 12 bases between them. The CDR3 sequence is CASSLNRLGTEAFF. CDR3 nucleotide sequence: TGTGCCAGCAGCTTAAACCGATTAGGGACTGAAGCTTTCTTT.

This chain links TRBV6-6 with TRBJ2-7, with D tentatively TRBD2 (5 bases). CDR1 MNHNY and CDR2 SVGAGI come from the germline V gene (reference sequence). The CDR3 runs to 12 residues. V was trimmed by 6 bases and J by 5 bases, leaving 11 bases between them. The CDR3, as DNA: TGTGCCAGCAGAACGGACGGGAACGAGCAGTACTTC. Translated: CASRTDGNEQYF.

The chain employs TRBV28 and TRBJ2-1; TRBD1 aligns across 7 bases. Trimming took 6 bases from V and 0 from J; bases not matched to a gene: 8. Germline CDR1 MDHEN, CDR2 SYDVKM. The CDR3 is 16 residues long. The DNA for the CDR3 is TGTGCCAGCAGGAGGGGGCGATCGAGCTCCTACAATGAGCAGTTCTTC. Translating it yields CASRRGRSSSYNEQFF. Supplemented by reference TRBV28 and TRBJ2-1, the full variable domain reads DVKVTQSSRYLVKRTGEKVFLECVQDMDHENMFWYRQDPGLGLRLIYFSYDVKMKEKGDIPEGYSVSREKKERFSLILESASTNQTSMYLCASRRGRSSSYNEQFFGPGTRLTVL.

On this clone: This CDR3 is also generated by other DNA sequences in the sample. V is TRBV9 and J is TRBJ1-1; D is unclear. Trimming cost V 0 bases and J 4 bases, with 7 bases left between them. Germline values: CDR1 SGDLS, CDR2 YYNGEE. The CDR3 has 13 amino acids. CDR3 protein: CASSVEEGTEAFF. CDR3 DNA sequence: TGTGCCAGCAGCGTAGAAGAAGGCACTGAAGCTTTCTTT.

The genes are TRBV18 and TRBJ1-1, with D maybe TRBD1 (5 bases). Trimming removed 4 bases from V and 1 base from J, with 10 bases in between. Germline CDR1 is KGHSH and CDR2 is LQKENI. The CDR3 consists of 14 residues. The CDR3 sequence: CASSLGGQNTEAFF. The CDR3 DNA reads TGTGCCAGCTCACTCGGGGGTCAGAACACTGAAGCTTTCTTT. Looking up the rest from reference TRBV18 and TRBJ1-1 gives the full variable domain: NAGVMQNPRHLVRRRGQEARLRCSPMKGHSHVYWYRQLPEEGLKFMVYLQKENIIDESGMPKERFSAEFPKEGPSILRIQQVVRGDSAAYFCASSLGGQNTEAFFGQGTRLTVV.

The gene calls are TRBV15 and TRBJ2-1; D may be TRBD2 (5 bases). Trimming cost V 1 base and J 6 bases, with 16 bases left between them. CDR1 is LNHNV and CDR2 is YYDKDF in the germline V gene (reference sequence). The CDR3 covers 16 residues. The CDR3 sequence: CATSRGTGDGSNEQFF. CDR3 in DNA: TGTGCCACCAGCAGAGGGACTGGGGATGGGAGCAATGAGCAGTTCTTC.

This chain joins TRBV5-6 and TRBJ1-2, with 8 bases aligning to TRBD1. This CDR3 spans 14 amino acids. The V gene end was trimmed by 7 bases and the J gene end by 8 bases; junction bases not matched to a gene: 13. Germline loops: CDR1 SGHDT, CDR2 YYEEEE. The CDR3 DNA reads TGTGCCAGCCGAGAACAGGGGGTGAGTCCGGGCTACACCTTC. Its protein product is CASREQGVSPGYTF.

The V gene is TRBV6-5, the J gene TRBJ1-3; D not certain. The CDR3 spans 13 residues. The germline gives CDR1 MNHEY, CDR2 SVGAGI. V gave up 6 bases and J gave up 0 bases, with 6 bases separating them. CDR3 loop: CASRPSSGNTIYF. CDR3 nucleotides: TGTGCCAGCAGACCGAGCTCTGGAAACACCATATATTTT.